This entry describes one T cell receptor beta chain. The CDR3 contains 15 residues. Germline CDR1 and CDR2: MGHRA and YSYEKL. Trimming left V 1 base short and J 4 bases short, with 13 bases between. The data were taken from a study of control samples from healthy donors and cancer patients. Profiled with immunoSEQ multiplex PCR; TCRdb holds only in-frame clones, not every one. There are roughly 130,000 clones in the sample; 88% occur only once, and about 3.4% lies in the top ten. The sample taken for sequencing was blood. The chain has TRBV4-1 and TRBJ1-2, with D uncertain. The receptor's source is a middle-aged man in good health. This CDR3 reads CASSQAPKGGYGYTF. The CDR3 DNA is TGCGCCAGCAGCCAAGCTCCAAAGGGTGGCTATGGCTACACCTTC.